Listed below are T cell receptor beta chains from one sample, sequenced in a study of T cell repertoires in cytomegalovirus infection. TCRdb re-derived calls from the reads in MiXCR, one entry per CDR3 protein. The sample holds approximately 300,000 distinct CDR3 sequences, 25% seen once. Which antigens these TCRs recognize remains unknown. The material sequenced was cultured PBMCs, taken from culture after CMV antigen stimulation. Every receptor here comes from a human donor in good health (CMV status not recorded). Some clones in this sample may be carry-over from other donors' samples. CDR3s include the opening cysteine and the closing phenylalanine or tryptophan. D genes are given only for firm matches. A clone size is listed for some rows: how often the clone was seen (once, few, many), or a class if it is expanded.

>many|TRBV7-2|TRBJ1-6|NA
CASSFGGSDSPLHF
TGTGCCAGCAGCTTCGGGGGATCGGATTCACCCCTCCACTTT
>few|TRBV29-1|TRBJ2-1|NA
CSVEANSYNEQFF
TGCAGCGTTGAAGCCAACTCCTACAATGAGCAGTTCTTC
>NA|TRBV25-1|TRBJ2-5|TRBD2
CASSEYWSGGETQYF
TGTGCCAGCAGTGAATATTGGTCGGGAGGAGAGACCCAGTACTTC
>NA|TRBV6-2/TRBV6-3|TRBJ2-3|NA
CASSYTSQSTDTQYF
TGTGCCAGCAGTTACACTAGCCAAAGCACAGATACGCAGTATTTT
>NA|TRBV12-3/TRBV12-4|TRBJ1-3|NA
CASSPSHRTGNTIYF
TGTGCCAGCAGTCCTAGCCACAGGACTGGAAACACCATATATTTT
>NA|TRBV10-3|TRBJ2-3|NA
CAISAVSRTDTQYF
TGTGCCATCAGTGCGGTCAGCCGGACAGATACGCAGTATTTT
>NA|TRBV4-2|TRBJ2-3|NA
CASSQEGGGGTDTQYF
TGTGCCAGCAGCCAAGAGGGCGGTGGGGGCACAGATACGCAGTATTTT
>few|TRBV7-2|TRBJ2-3|NA
CASSLTRLRGTDTQYF
TGTGCCAGCAGCCTGACCCGTCTGAGGGGCACAGATACGCAGTATTTT
>NA|TRBV6-2/TRBV6-3|TRBJ2-1|TRBD2
CASSSRTSGTSYNEQFF
TGTGCCAGCAGTTCCCGGACTAGCGGGACCTCCTACAATGAGCAGTTCTTC
>many|TRBV19|TRBJ1-5|TRBD1
CATDRDRNQPQHF
TGTGCCACAGACCGGGACAGAAATCAGCCCCAGCATTTT
>NA|TRBV10-3|TRBJ2-2|NA
CAISVGQGRNTGELFF
TGTGCCATCAGTGTTGGCCAGGGTCGGAACACCGGGGAGCTGTTTTTT
>many|TRBV7-2|TRBJ2-1|NA
CASSLEVGRGSSYNEQFF
TGTGCCAGCAGCTTAGAAGTGGGGCGGGGTAGCTCCTACAATGAGCAGTTCTTC
>NA|TRBV11-2|TRBJ2-5|NA
CASRASRGPKETQYF
TGTGCCAGCAGGGCCTCCAGGGGACCTAAAGAGACCCAGTACTTC
>few|TRBV6-5|TRBJ1-5|TRBD1
CASSYSNLDRVNQPQHF
TGTGCCAGCAGTTACTCGAACCTGGACAGGGTTAATCAGCCCCAGCATTTT
>NA|TRBV5-1|TRBJ2-7|NA
CASSLSAAMIYEQYF
TGCGCCAGCAGCTTGAGTGCGGCGATGATCTACGAGCAGTACTTC
>NA|TRBV7-8|TRBJ2-3|NA
CASNYRGGKTDTQYF
TGTGCCAGCAACTACCGAGGGGGAAAGACAGATACGCAGTATTTT
>NA|TRBV19|TRBJ1-5|TRBD1
CASSIVPGQIYQPQHF
TGTGCCAGTAGTATAGTTCCGGGACAGATTTATCAGCCCCAGCATTTT